This T cell receptor beta chain derives from a study of CD8+CD57+ T cells in acquired aplastic anemia. Study information: The average for DNA from sorted CD4+ and CD8+ cells was 3.2 ug. CD4+ cells from healthy donors averaged around 10 million reads. Points from the study as a whole: Common to patients and controls were twenty-nine CD8+ CDR3 sequences.

This clonotype came up many times. What it recognizes is unknown. The ends were cut back, 1 base at V and 5 bases at J, with 14 bases in the middle. Looked up from germline, CDR1 is MGHRA and CDR2 is YSYEKL. The CDR3 is 15 amino acids. TCR beta VDJ and CDR3 were profiled, and genomic DNA was the template. One entry per CDR3 protein results from TCRdb running MiXCR on the reads. The sample includes around 68,000 distinct CDR3 sequences, roughly half of them seen just once. The sample was sorted CD4+, CD8+, or CD8+CD57+ T cells (not recorded which) from PBMCs. The chain has TRBV4-1 and TRBJ1-1; weak D call: TRBD1 (5 bases). This sequence was found in a human donor in good health, serving as a control. The DNA for the CDR3 is TGCGCCAGCAGCCAAGGGGTCAGGGTGTATACTGAAGCTTTCTTT. This encodes CASSQGVRVYTEAFF.